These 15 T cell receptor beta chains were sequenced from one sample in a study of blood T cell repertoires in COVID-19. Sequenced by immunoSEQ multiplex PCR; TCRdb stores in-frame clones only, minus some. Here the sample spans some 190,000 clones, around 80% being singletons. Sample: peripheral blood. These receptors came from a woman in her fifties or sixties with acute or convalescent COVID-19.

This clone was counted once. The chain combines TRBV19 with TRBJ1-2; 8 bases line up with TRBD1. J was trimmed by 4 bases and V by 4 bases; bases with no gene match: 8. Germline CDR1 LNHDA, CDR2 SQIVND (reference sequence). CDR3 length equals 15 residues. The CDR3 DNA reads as TGTGCCAGTAGTACAGGGGGACAGGAGATCTATGGCTACACCTTC. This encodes CASSTGGQEIYGYTF.

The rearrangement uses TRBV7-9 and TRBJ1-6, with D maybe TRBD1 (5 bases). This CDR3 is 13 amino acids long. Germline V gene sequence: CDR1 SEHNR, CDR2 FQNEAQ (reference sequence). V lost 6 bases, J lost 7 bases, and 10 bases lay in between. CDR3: CASRDRGNSPLHF. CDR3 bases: TGTGCCAGCAGGGATAGGGGAAATTCACCCCTCCACTTT. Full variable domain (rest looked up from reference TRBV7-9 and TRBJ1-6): DTGVSQNPRHKITKRGQNVTFRCDPISEHNRLYWYRQTLGQGPEFLTYFQNEAQLEKSRLLSDRFSAERPKGSFSTLEIQRTEQGDSAMYLCASRDRGNSPLHFGNGTRLTVT.

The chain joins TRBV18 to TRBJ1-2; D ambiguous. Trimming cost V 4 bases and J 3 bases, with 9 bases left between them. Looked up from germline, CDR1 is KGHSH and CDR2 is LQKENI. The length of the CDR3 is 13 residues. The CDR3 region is CASSRQVDYGYTF. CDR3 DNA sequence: TGTGCCAGCTCACGTCAGGTGGACTATGGCTACACCTTC.

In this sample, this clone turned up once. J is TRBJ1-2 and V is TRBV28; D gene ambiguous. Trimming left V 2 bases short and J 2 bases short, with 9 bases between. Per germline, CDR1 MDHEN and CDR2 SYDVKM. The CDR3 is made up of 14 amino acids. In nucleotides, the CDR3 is TGTGCCAGCAGTTTACAGTACAGCAACTATGGCTACACCTTC. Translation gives CASSLQYSNYGYTF.

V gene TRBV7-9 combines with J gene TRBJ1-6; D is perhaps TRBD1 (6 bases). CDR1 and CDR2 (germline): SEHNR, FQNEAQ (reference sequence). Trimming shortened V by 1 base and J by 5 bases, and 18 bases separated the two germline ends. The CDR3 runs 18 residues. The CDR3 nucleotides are TGTGCCAGCAGCTTAGGGGCCGGAGCCGGGACAAATAATTCACCCCTCCACTTT. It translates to CASSLGAGAGTNNSPLHF.

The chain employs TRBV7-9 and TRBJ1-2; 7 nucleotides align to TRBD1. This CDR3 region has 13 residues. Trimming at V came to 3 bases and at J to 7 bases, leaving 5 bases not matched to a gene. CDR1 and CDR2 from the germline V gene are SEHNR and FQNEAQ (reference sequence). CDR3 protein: CASSFDRAPGYTF. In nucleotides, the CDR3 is TGTGCCAGCAGCTTTGACAGGGCCCCTGGCTACACCTTC.

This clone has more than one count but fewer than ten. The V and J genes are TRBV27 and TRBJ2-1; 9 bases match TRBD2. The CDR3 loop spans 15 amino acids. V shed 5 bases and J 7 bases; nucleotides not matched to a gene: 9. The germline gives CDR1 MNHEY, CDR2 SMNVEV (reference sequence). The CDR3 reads CASSRVSAGGNEQFF. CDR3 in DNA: TGTGCCAGCAGTCGTGTTTCAGCGGGGGGAAATGAGCAGTTCTTC.

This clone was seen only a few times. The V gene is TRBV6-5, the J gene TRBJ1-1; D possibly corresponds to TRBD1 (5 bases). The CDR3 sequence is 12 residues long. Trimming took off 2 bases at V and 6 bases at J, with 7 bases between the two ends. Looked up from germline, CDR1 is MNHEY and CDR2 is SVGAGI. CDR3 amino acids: CASSYIGAEAFF. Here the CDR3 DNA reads TGTGCCAGCAGTTACATAGGGGCTGAAGCTTTCTTT.

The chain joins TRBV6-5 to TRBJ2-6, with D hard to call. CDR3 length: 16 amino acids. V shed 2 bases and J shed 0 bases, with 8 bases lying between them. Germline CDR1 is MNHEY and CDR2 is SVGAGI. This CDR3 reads CASSYNFRSGANVLTF. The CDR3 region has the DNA TGTGCCAGCAGTTACAACTTCCGCTCTGGGGCCAACGTCCTGACTTTC.

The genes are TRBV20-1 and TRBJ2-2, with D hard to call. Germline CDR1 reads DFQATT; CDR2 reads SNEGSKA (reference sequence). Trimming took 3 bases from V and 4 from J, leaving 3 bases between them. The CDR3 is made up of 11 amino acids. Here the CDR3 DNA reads TGCAGTGCTAGCGGCACCGGGGAGCTGTTTTTT. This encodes CSASGTGELFF.

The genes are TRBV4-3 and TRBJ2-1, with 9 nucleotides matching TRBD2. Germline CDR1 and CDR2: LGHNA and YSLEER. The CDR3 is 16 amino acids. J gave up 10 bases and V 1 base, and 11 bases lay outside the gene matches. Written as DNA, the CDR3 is TGCGCCAGCAGCCAAGGAATTAGCGGGAGAGGAATAGAGCAGTTCTTC. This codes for CASSQGISGRGIEQFF.

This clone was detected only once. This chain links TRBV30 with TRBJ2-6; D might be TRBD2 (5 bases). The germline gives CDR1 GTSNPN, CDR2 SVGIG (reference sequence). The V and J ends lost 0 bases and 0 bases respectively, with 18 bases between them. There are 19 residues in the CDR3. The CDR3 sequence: CAWSVRMGERYSGANVLTF. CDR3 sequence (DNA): TGTGCCTGGAGTGTAAGGATGGGAGAACGTTACTCTGGGGCCAACGTCCTGACTTTC.

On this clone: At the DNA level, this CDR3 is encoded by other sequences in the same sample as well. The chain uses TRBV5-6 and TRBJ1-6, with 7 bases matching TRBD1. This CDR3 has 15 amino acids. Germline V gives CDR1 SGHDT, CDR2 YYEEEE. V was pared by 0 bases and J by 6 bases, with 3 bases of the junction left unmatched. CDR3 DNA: TGTGCCAGCAGCTTGGTGGAGGGGGCTAATTCACCCCTCCACTTT. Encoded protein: CASSLVEGANSPLHF.

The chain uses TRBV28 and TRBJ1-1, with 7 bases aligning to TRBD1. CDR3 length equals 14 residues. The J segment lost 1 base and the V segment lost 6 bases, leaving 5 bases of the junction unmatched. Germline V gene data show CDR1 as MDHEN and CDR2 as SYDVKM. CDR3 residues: CASRGSGGNTEAFF. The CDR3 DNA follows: TGTGCCAGCAGGGGGTCAGGGGGGAACACTGAAGCTTTCTTT.

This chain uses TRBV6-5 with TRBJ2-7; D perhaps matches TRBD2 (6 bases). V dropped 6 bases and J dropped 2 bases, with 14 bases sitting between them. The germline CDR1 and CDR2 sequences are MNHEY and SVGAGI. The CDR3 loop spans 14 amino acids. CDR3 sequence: CASRPGTPTYEQYF. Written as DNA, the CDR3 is TGTGCCAGCAGACCCGGGACTCCGACCTACGAGCAGTACTTC.